The clone carrying this TCR beta chain appeared many times. As yet, its antigen is unknown. The data stem from a study of T cells in Graves' hyperthyroidism and ophthalmopathy. Points from the study as a whole: The model made its ophthalmopathy prediction, and onset followed a median 6.5 months later. Stable hyperthyroidism and ophthalmopathy were separated using 13 V-J signatures.

The CDR3 regions of TCR beta were amplified from RNA transcripts. HTBI primers were used for first-round RT-PCR of the TCR CDR3. TCRdb reprocessed the multiplex PCR reads via MiXCR and lists one record per CDR3 protein. The profile covers approximately 410,000 distinct CDR3 sequences, with roughly 13% appearing a single time and roughly 4.8% taken by the ten largest. The junction had 0 bases not matched to a gene; V was cut back by 3 bases and J by 1 base. Per germline, CDR1 LNHNV and CDR2 YYDKDF (reference sequence). The CDR3 sequence is 15 residues long. Graves' hyperthyroidism was deemed stable absent ophthalmopathy progression within 18 months.

This receptor was obtained from a woman aged 18-29 years with Graves' hyperthyroidism. Sequences were obtained from blood. The V gene is TRBV15, the J gene TRBJ1-3; 10 nucleotides line up with TRBD1. The CDR3 loop reads CATSRDRGSGNTIYF. In DNA, the CDR3 is TGTGCCACCAGCAGGGACAGGGGGTCTGGAAACACCATATATTTT.